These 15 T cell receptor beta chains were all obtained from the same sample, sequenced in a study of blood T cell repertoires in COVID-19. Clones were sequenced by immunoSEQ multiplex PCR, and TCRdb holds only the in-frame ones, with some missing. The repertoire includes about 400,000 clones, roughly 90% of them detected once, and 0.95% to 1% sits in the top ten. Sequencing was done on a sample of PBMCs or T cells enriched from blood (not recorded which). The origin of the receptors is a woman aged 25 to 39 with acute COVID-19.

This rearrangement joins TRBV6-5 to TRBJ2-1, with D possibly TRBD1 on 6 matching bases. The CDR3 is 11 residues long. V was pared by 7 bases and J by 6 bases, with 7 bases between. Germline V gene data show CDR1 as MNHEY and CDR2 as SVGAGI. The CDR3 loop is CASMGANEQFF. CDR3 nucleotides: TGTGCCAGCATGGGGGCCAATGAGCAGTTCTTC.

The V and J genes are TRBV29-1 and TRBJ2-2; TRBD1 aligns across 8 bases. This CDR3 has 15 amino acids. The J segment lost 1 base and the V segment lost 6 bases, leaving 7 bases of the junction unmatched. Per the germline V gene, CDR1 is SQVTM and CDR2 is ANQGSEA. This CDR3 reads CSVDPGQGNTGELFF. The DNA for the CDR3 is TGCAGCGTGGACCCCGGACAGGGGAACACCGGGGAGCTGTTTTTT.

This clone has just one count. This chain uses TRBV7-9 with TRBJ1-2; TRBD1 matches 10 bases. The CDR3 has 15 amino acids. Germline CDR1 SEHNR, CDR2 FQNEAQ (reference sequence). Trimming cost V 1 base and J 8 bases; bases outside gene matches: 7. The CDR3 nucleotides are TGTGCCAGCAGCTTAGTGGGACAGGGGATACTGGGCTACACCTTC. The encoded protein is CASSLVGQGILGYTF.

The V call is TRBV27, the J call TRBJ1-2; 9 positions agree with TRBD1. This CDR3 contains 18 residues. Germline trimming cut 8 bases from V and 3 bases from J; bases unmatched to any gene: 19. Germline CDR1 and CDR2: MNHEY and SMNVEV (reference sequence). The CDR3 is CASRFLGQGLGGDYGYTF. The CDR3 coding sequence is TGTGCCAGCCGCTTCCTTGGACAGGGGCTCGGCGGGGACTATGGCTACACCTTC.

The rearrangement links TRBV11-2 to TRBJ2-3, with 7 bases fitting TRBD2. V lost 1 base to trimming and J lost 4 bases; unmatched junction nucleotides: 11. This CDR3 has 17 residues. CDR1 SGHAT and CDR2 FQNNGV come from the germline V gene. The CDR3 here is CASSLAAFGGTPDTQYF. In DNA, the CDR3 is TGTGCCAGCAGCTTAGCCGCCTTCGGGGGGACCCCAGATACGCAGTATTTT.

In DNA form, the CDR3 reads TGTGCCAGCAGCCTACACGCGGGGTTTACTAGCACAGATACGCAGTATTTT. Its translation is CASSLHAGFTSTDTQYF. This chain uses TRBV9 with TRBJ2-3; a weak D match, TRBD2 (6 bases). The CDR3 runs 17 residues. In germline, CDR1 is SGDLS, CDR2 YYNGEE. Trimming removed 4 bases at V and 0 bases at J, with 18 bases between.

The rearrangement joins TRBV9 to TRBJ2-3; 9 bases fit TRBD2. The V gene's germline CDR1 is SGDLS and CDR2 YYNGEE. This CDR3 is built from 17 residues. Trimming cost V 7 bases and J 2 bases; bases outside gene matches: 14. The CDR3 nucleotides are TGTGCCAGCGGAGCGGGGGGCTCCCCCTACTTCACAGATACGCAGTATTTT. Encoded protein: CASGAGGSPYFTDTQYF. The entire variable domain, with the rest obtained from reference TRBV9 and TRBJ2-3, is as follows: DSGVTQTPKHLITATGQRVTLRCSPRSGDLSVYWYQQSLDQGLQFLIQYYNGEERAKGNILERFSAQQFPDLHSELNLSSLELGDSALYFCASGAGGSPYFTDTQYFGPGTRLTVL.

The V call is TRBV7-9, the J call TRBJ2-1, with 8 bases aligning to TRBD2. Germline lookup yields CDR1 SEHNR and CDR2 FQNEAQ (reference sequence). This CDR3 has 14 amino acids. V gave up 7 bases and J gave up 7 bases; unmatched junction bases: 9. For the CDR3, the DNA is TGTGCCAGCACCTTCCCCGGGGGGGGAAATGAGCAGTTCTTC. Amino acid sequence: CASTFPGGGNEQFF.

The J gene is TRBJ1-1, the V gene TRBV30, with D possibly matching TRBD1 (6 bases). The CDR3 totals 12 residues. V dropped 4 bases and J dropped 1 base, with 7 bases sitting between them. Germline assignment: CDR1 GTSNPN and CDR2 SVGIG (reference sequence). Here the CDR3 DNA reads TGTGCCTGGAAGGACAGGAACACTGAAGCTTTCTTT. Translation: CAWKDRNTEAFF.

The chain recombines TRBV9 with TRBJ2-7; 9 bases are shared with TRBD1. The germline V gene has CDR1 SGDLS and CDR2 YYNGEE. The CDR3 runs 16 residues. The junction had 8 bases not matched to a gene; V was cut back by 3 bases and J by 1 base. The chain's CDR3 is CASSAHPGQGSYEQYF. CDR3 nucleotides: TGTGCCAGCAGCGCTCACCCGGGACAGGGATCCTACGAGCAGTACTTC.

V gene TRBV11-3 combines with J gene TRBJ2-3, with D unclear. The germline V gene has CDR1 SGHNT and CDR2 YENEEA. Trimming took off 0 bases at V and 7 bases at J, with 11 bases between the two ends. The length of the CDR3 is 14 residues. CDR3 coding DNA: TGTGCCAGCAGCTTAGACGGCGGTCCGAATACGCAGTATTTT. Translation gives CASSLDGGPNTQYF.

This CDR3 reads CSASGTGPYEQYF. As DNA, the CDR3 is TGCAGTGCTAGTGGGACAGGCCCCTACGAGCAGTACTTC. The V gene is TRBV20-1, the J gene TRBJ2-7; TRBD1 matches 8 bases. The V gene's germline CDR1 is DFQATT and CDR2 SNEGSKA (reference sequence). Germline trimming cut 3 bases from V and 2 bases from J; bases unmatched to any gene: 3. The CDR3 is 13 residues long.

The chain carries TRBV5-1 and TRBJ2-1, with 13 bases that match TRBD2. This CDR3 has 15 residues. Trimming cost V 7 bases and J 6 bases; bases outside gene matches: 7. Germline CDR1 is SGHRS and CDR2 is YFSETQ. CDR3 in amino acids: CASGNGLAGANEQFF. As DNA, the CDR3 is TGCGCCAGCGGCAATGGACTAGCGGGGGCCAATGAGCAGTTCTTC.

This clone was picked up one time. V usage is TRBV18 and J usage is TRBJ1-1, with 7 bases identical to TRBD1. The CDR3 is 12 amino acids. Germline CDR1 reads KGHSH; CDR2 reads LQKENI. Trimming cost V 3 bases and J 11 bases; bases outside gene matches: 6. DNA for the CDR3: TGTGCCAGCTCACCGAAGACAGGGTGGGCTTTCTTT. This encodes CASSPKTGWAFF.

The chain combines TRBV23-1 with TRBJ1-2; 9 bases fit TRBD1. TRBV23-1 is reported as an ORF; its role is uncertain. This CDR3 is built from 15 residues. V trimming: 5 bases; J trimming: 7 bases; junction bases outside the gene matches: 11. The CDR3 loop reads CASSSGTGWVGGYTF. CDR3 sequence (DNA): TGCGCCAGCAGTTCGGGGACAGGGTGGGTTGGTGGCTACACCTTC.